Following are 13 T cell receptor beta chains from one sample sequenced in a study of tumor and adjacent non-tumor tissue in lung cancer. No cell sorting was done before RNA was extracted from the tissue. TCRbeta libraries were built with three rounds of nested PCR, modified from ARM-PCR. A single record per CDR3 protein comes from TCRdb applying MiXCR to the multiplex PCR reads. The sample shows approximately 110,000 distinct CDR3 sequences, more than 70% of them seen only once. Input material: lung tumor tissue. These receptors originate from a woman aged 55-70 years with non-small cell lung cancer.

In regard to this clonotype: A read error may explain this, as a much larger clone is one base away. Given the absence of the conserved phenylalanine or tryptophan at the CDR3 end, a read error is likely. DNA for the CDR3: TGCAGCGTTGGACAGGGTGGAGACATTCAGTACCTC. This encodes CSVGQGGDIQYL. The gene calls are TRBV29-1 and TRBJ2-4; 7 bases match TRBD1. Trimming cost V 4 bases and J 8 bases; bases outside gene matches: 5. Germline V gives CDR1 SQVTM, CDR2 ANQGSEA. The CDR3 sequence is 12 residues long.

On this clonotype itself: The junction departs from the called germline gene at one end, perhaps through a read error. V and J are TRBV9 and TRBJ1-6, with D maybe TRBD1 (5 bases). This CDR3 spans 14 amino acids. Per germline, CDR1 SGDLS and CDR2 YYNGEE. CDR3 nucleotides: TGTGCCAGCAACCCGACGGGGGGAAATTCACCCCTCCGCTTT. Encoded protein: CASNPTGGNSPLRF. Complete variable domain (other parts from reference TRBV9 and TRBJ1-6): DSGVTQTPKHLITATGQRVTLRCSPRSGDLSVYWYQQSLDQGLQFLIQYYNGEERAKGNILERFSAQQFPDLHSELNLSSLELGDSALYFCASNPTGGNSPLRFGNGTRLTVT.

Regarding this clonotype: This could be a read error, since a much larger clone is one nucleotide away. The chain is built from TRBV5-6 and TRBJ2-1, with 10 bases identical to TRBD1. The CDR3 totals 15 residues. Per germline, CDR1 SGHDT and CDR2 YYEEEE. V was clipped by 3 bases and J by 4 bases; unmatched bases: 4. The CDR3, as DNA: TGTGCCAGCAGCTCGACAGGGGGCGCGTACAATGAGCAGTTCTTC. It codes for CASSSTGGAYNEQFF.

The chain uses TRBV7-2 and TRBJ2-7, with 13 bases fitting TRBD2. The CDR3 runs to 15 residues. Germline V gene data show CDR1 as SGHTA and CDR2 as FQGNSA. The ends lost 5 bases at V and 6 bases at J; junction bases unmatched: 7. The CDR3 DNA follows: TGTGCCAGCAGCCCAGGACTAGCGGGAGAGGGCGAGCAGTACTTC. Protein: CASSPGLAGEGEQYF.

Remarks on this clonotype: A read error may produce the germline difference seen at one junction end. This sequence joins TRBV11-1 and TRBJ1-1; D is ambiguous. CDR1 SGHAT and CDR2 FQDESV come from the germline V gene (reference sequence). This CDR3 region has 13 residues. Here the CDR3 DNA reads TGTGCCAGCAGCCAGGACTGCAACACCGAAGCTTTCTTT. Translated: CASSQDCNTEAFF.

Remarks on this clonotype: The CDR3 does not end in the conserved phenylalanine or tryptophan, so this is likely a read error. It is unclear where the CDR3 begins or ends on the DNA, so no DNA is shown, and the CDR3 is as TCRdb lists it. The CDR3 region is CASSRDRGLPLHY. V usage is TRBV11-2 and J usage is TRBJ1-5; the table's D call TRBD1 went unverified against the DNA. Germline V CDR1 and CDR2: SGHAT, FQNNGV. Ends included, the CDR3 has 13 residues.

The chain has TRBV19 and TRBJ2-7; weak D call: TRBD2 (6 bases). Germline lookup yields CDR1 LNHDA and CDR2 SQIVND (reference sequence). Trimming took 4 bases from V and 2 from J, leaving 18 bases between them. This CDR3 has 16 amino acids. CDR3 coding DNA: TGTGCCAGTAGTAAGAGTGCGGGAACAGGCACCTACGAGCAGTACTTC. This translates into CASSKSAGTGTYEQYF.

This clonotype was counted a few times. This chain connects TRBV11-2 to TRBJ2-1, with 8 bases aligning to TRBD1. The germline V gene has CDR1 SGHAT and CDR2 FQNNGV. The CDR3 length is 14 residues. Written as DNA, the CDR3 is TGTGCTAGCTGCTTAGGGACAGGAGTCTTAAGTAAGTTCTTC. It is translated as CASCLGTGVLSKFF. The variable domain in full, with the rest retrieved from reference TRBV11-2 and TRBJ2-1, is EAGVAQSPRYKIIEKRQSVAFWCNPISGHATLYWYQQILGQGPKLLIQFQNNGVVDDSQLPKDRFSAERLKGVDSTLKIQPAKLEDSAVYLCASCLGTGVLSKFFGPGTRLTVL.

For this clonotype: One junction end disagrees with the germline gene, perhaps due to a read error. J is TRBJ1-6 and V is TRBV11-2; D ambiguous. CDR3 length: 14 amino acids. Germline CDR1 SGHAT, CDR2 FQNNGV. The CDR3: CASSLEAINSSLHF. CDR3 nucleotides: TGTGCCAGTAGCTTAGAAGCAATTAATTCATCCCTCCACTTT.

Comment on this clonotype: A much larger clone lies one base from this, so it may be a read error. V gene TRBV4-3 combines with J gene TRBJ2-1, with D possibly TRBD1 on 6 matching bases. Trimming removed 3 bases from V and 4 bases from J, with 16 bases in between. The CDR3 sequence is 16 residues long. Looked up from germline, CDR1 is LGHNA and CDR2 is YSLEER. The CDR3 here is CASSQSPLGGYNEQFF. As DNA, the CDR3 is TGCGCCAGCAGCCAGTCCCCACTAGGGGGTTACAATGAGCAGTTCTTC.

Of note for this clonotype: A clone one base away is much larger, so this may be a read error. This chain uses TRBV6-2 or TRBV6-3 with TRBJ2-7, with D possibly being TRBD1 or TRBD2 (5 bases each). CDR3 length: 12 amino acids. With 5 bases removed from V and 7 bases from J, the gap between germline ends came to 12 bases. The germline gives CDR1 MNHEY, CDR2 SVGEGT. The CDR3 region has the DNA TGTGCCAGCAGTGAGCGGACAAGGGAGCAGTACTTC. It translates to CASSERTREQYF.

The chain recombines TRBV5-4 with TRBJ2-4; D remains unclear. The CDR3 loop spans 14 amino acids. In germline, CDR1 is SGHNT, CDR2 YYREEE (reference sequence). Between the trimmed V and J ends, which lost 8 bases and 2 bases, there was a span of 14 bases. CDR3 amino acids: CARNFFDPKNIQYF. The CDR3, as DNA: TGTGCCAGAAACTTTTTCGACCCCAAAAACATTCAGTACTTC.

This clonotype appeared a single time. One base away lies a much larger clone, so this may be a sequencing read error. The DNA of the CDR3 is TGTGCCAGCAGTTTAACCCAGGGATCGGCCGGGGAGCCGTTTTTT. Translated, it gives CASSLTQGSAGEPFF. J is TRBJ2-2 and V is TRBV12-3 or TRBV12-4, with D perhaps TRBD1 or TRBD2 (5 bases each). The CDR3 extends over 15 amino acids.